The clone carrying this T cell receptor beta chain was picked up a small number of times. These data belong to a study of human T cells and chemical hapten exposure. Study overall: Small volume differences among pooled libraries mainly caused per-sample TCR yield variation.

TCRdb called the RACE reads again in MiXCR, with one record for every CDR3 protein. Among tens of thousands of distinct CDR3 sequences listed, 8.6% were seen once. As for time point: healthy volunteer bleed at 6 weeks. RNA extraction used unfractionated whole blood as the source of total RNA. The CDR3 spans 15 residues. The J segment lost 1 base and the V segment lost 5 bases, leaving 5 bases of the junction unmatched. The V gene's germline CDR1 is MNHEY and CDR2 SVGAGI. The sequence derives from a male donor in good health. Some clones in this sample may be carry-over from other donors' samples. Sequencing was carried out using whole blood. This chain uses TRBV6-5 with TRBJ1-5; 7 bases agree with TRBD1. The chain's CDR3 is CASSTGTASNQPQHF. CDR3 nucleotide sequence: TGTGCCAGCAGTACCGGGACAGCCAGCAATCAGCCCCAGCATTTT.